A selection of T cell receptor beta chains follows, all from one sample in a study of metastatic and nonmetastatic thyroid tumors. TCRdb reprocessed the PCR reads using MiXCR. The sample yields 37,000 or so clones, around 17% seen once. The sample consisted of blood. These receptors originate from a female donor with papillary thyroid cancer or a benign thyroid nodule (not recorded which). Some clones in this sample may be carry-over from other donors' samples. Each CDR3 is given with its conserved first and last residue.

TRBV7-3,14,TRBJ2-2,CASSPGQFTGELFF
TRBV7-6,17,TRBJ1-3,CASSQFKGSDSGNTIYF
TRBV28,14,TRBJ2-7,CASSLSGPYVEQYF
TRBV9,15,TRBJ2-2,CASSVFQERVGEMFF
TRBV5-6,15,TRBJ2-3,CASSLQGAGTDTQYF
TRBV19,15,TRBJ2-5,CASSRASGGGETQYF
TRBV6-1,16,TRBJ1-1,CASSYAAGGAGTEAFF
TRBV18,15,TRBJ1-2,CASSPPGGRGYGYTF
TRBV15,15,TRBJ2-3,CATIRGGVSADTQYF
TRBV30,13,TRBJ2-2,CGGGGSNTGELFF
TRBV11-1,16,TRBJ2-1,CASSTTGGAGINEQFF
TRBV28,13,TRBJ1-1,CASSFRGRTEAFF
TRBV27,15,TRBJ2-7,CASIPGQVVTYEQYF
TRBV6-4,15,TRBJ2-1,CASSDVGEGYNEQFF
TRBV7-2,14,TRBJ1-3,CASSRGQPGNTIYF
TRBV7-2,16,TRBJ2-7,CASSGESGTGSYEQYF
TRBV7-9,15,TRBJ1-5,CASSLAVTVNQPQHF
TRBV28,17,TRBJ1-6,CASSLSRASSYNSPIHF
TRBV20-1,12,TRBJ2-3,CSASLGSGTQYF
TRBV10-3,14,-,CAISEDGNNQPQYF
TRBV7-9,15,TRBJ2-7,CASSTDRGLTYEQYF
TRBV4-1,14,TRBJ1-1,CASSQDRGDTEAFF
TRBV7-3,15,TRBJ1-1,CASSLSSGGITEAFF
TRBV18,12,TRBJ2-5,CASSPIAETQYF
TRBV20-1,13,TRBJ1-5,CSASRGGNQPQHF
TRBV5-5,13,TRBJ1-5,CSSSLRSGTGEHF
TRBV6-1,16,TRBJ2-2,CASSARGGGNTGELFF
TRBV20-1,14,TRBJ1-1,CSATLGVGDTEAFF
TRBV28,14,TRBJ1-6,CASSHGRDSSPLHF
TRBV12-5,14,TRBJ2-7,CASGLRTGPFEQYF
TRBV28,16,TRBJ1-5,CASSLTLDSSNQPQHF
TRBV5-1,15,TRBJ1-3,CASSLSMSSGNTIYF
TRBV6-1,16,TRBJ2-3,CARSPRGNISTDTQYF
TRBV9,15,TRBJ2-7,CASSVSGGGTYEQYF
TRBV20-1,11,TRBJ2-7,CSAPTGYEQYF
TRBV15,15,TRBJ2-5,CATSRVPTSGETQYF
TRBV6-1,15,TRBJ2-3,CASSETWLAGDTQYF
TRBV2,15,TRBJ2-3,CASSWTSVWGDTQYF
TRBV28,13,TRBJ1-6,CASNGDHNSPLHF
TRBV27,18,TRBJ2-7,CASSTKPTGGANSYYQYF
TRBV9,15,TRBJ1-4,CASSGRGAGVEKLFF
TRBV19,15,TRBJ2-7,CASRARGGQTYEQYF
TRBV6-4,16,TRBJ2-3,CATSATGTGSPDTQYF
TRBV6-5,17,TRBJ1-5,CANSYSLAGTENQPQRF
TRBV19,16,TRBJ2-1,CASSIARIDRSNEQFF
TRBV11-2,16,TRBJ2-1,CASSPGRLAIIDEQFF
TRBV7-8,13,TRBJ2-7,CASSLGGVHEQYF
TRBV5-4,15,TRBJ1-1,CASSPGETANTEAFF
TRBV12-3/TRBV12-4,15,TRBJ2-4,CASSLPGGGENIQYF
TRBV20-1,15,TRBJ1-2,CSASGTGSLNSGYTF
TRBV20-1,15,TRBJ2-4,CSARVFNLAKNIQYF
TRBV28,15,TRBJ1-6,CVSSQPTWGNSPLHF
TRBV7-2,15,TRBJ1-1,CASSLTGAMNTEAFF
TRBV30,13,TRBJ2-5,CAWSVLVGETQYF
TRBV6-1,14,TRBJ1-5,CASIGGSGNHLQHF